This T cell receptor (beta chain) is from a study of Ad26.COV2.S vaccination and SARS-CoV-2 variants. Study-level information: Recipients of Ad26.COV2.S got it intramuscularly, once or twice 56 days apart.

Some clones are missing from TCRdb's copy, which holds only in-frame ones; the method was immunoSEQ multiplex PCR. The table records over 300,000 clones, roughly four fifths of them present only once. Treatment in this sample: some 20 received Ad26.COV2.S at low or high dose, single or two shots; several received placebo; per-sample allocation not given. Following the first vaccine or placebo injection, samples were taken on day 63. In Boston, an adult donor aged 18-55 years took part. Immunization relied on an Ad26 vector, which expressed Wuhan-strain SARS-CoV-2 spike. The germline CDR1 and CDR2 sequences are LNHDA and SQIVND (reference sequence). V was trimmed by 1 base and J by 2 bases, leaving 9 bases between them. The CDR3 extends over 16 amino acids. Notes on this clone: Its antigen is unknown.

Study-level results: Non-spike TCR breadth was similar in vaccine and placebo recipients.

Sequencing used peripheral blood, obtained in a trial of Ad26.COV2.S vaccine versus placebo. J is TRBJ2-6 and V is TRBV19; no clear D. The clonotype originates from a person aged 18-65 years who received the Ad26.COV2.S COVID-19 vaccine or a placebo. CDR3 sequence reads: CASSIARSAGANVLTF. The CDR3 DNA sequence: TGTGCCAGTAGTATAGCCAGGAGTGCTGGGGCCAACGTCCTGACTTTC.